This note documents a single TCR beta chain sequence. Its antigen is currently not known. No base-level quality is on record; no much larger clone is a single base apart. The cohort comprised around 690 healthy bone marrow donors. All cohort members were sampled while nominally healthy, although unrecorded immune exposures were likely present. The donor was CMV seronegative and belonged to the group of over 300 seronegative cohort members. Every donor gave a peripheral blood sample, and the peripheral blood mononuclear cells from that sample were used for TCR beta sequencing. The Qiagen DNeasy Blood Extraction Kit was used to extract genomic DNA from the blood cell samples. The method was the immunoSEQ multiplex PCR assay. A mixture of 60 forward primers for TCR Vbeta segments and 13 reverse primers for TCR Jbeta segments was used in the multiplex PCR. Amplification of the CDR3 region of rearranged TCR beta genes was performed with a multiplex PCR assay on genomic DNA. The amplified TCR beta libraries were sequenced on the Illumina HiSeq System as 87-base-pair reads. Per the authors' processing: In a later analysis, around 80 million unique TCR beta chains were counted across the 500 to 850 repertoires, and approximately 11 million of these chains were shared by at least two donors. Raw reads were error-corrected and collapsed into unique sequences by a nearest-neighbor algorithm in which closely related sequences were merged to remove PCR and sequencing errors. Alignment of CDR3 sequences to IMGT reference sequences was used to assign V, D and J gene segments. For a sequence to be retained, a match of at least six nucleotides to both a V gene segment and a J gene segment was required. Rearrangements were classified as productive when the CDR3 lacked stop codons and remained in frame with V and J, and all other rearrangements were classified as non-productive. CDR3 was defined according to IMGT convention as the region running from the second conserved V-encoded cysteine to the conserved J-encoded phenylalanine. The earlier analysis of more than 450 of the donors excluded sequences that lacked an unambiguous match to a single V gene segment. In an earlier analysis of several hundred of the donors, a V segment was called functional when productive rearrangements were above 56.7%, and segregating when the standard deviation between donors exceeded 5%. A statistical classification framework was built for diagnosing cytomegalovirus status from the catalog of TCR beta chain sequences. V and J gene assignment, in a later analysis, came from comparing TCR nucleotide sequences with IMGT/GENE-DB human TR gene sequences. In a later analysis, CDR3 sequences and most-parsimonious VDJ recombination scenarios were assigned using the TCRdist pipeline. A later analysis defined each TCR beta chain by its CDR3 amino acid sequence plus V-gene family, and excluded reads lacking a unique V-gene family. A later analysis removed roughly 590 highly shared, low-generation-probability nucleotide sequences to deal with suspected cross-contamination and a sequencing artifact. For each public chain, a later analysis derived a clonal expansion index from normalized ranks of inferred template counts within each repertoire. In a later analysis, generation probabilities were computed using a VDJ recombination model fitted to out-of-frame rearrangements, and the results were checked against IGoR. Hypergeometric tests were used in a later analysis to score TCR-TCR, TCR-HLA and TCR-CMV co-occurrence, with a repertoire-size bias correction applied to the TCR pairs. A later analysis estimated false discovery rates by permuting HLA or CMV assignments 20 times. In a later analysis, co-occurring TCRs were grouped using DBSCAN, with TCRdist sequence similarity added in when clustering inside HLA-allele-positive subsets. Repertoires with fewer than 30,000 or more than 120,000 public chains, plus five repertoires with anomalous nucleotide sharing, were excluded from co-occurrence clustering. In its TCRdb copy, this immuneACCESS table keeps in-frame sequences only and misses some clones. Where compared with another copy, unresolved V genes explain less than half of these, and the others have no known cause. V, J and clone size derive from that table, while D and trimming were established from the DNA sequence. For this sample the table gives 150,000 to 200,000 clones, of which about 80% were detected only once. In total, the top ten clones hold around 2.4% of the sample.

This specimen belongs to a study of cytomegalovirus exposure and HLA in healthy donors (dated by TCRdb to 2015 to 2018). Notes on the research overall: An earlier analysis of fewer than 750 of the donors reported over 250 Gb of sequence data and around 110 million unique TCR beta sequences obtained from about 179 million T cells. An early release covering roughly 600 HLA-typed donors comprised about 290 gigabases of sequencing data and 65 million to 100 million unique TCR sequences. Of the 398 genotyped donors, over 65% fell in the genetic ancestry cluster associated with self-reported Caucasian donors. The study was designed to test whether signatures of past pathogen exposure could be identified by cataloging public T cell receptors. Using immunosequencing, the study profiled T cell repertoires from around 670 subjects and related those repertoires to cytomegalovirus serostatus. Along with the roughly 700-subject first cohort, a separate validation cohort of approximately 110 different subjects was used. High-throughput TCR immunosequencing, statistical association of individual TCRs with disease status, and machine learning were combined to predict cytomegalovirus infection status. To study patterns of TCR occurrence, a later analysis re-analyzed previously published TCR beta repertoires from just over 650 donors and added high-resolution HLA genotyping. The later analysis used no new phenotypic data to find candidate immune exposures, relying instead on TCR beta sequences and their occurrence across donors. An earlier analysis of a few hundred of the donors applied high-throughput TCR beta sequencing to assess whether each TCR beta V gene segment acted as functional or pseudogenic. Alongside the repertoire data, information on donor age, sex, ethnicity and CMV serostatus was compiled. In a later genetic analysis, genome-wide SNP genotypes for 398 of the 666 donors were used, and that subset was treated as a discovery cohort. All discovery cohort repertoires had been generated using a single sequencing platform. Class I and class II HLA loci were covered by the typing at four-digit resolution. The number of donors typed differed by locus, with roughly 620-630 for A, B, C, DRB1 and DQB1, around 500 for DQA1, 600 to 610 for DPA1, and some 450 for DPB1. Four to six DR-DQ haplotypes were handled as single units for association and clustering, since linkage in the cohort was strong. On average, about 200,000 unique TCR beta nucleotide sequences were sequenced per donor among some 420 genotyped donors of the cohort, with approximately 18% of those sequences being non-productive.

Including the terminal cysteine and phenylalanine, the CDR3 comprises 15 residues. The DNA shown is the 45-base CDR3, in frame from base 1. The germline V gene (reference sequence) yields SSHAT for CDR1 and FNYEAQ for CDR2. V trim: 5 bases; J trim: 6 bases; unmatched bases: 6. Results the study describes overall, beyond this receptor: Because counts were too low, about 18 rarely observed V segments, including chromosome 9 orphons, were excluded from the earlier analysis of some 540 of the donors. A further reported finding was that TCR beta sequences accurately predicted the HLA-A and HLA-B alleles for most subjects in the first cohort. Immune exposure information for the cohort was limited to CMV serostatus. Strong co-occurrence of HLA alleles, especially DR and DQ, made assigning TCR associations to individual alleles difficult. In a later genetic analysis, a missense DCLRE1C variant was associated with V-gene and J-gene trimming of TCR beta chains, and the association was replicated in an independent cohort. Linkage disequilibrium might explain the correlated functional status among segregating V segments, but an unknown experimental factor could not be ruled out. It was suggested by the authors that the approach could potentially be generalized to other disease states and immunological phenotypes. The cohort was sequenced for TCR beta chains only, and without alpha or paired-chain data the features that could be detected were limited. In a later analysis, TCR association rates were found to vary across HLA loci, with the most associated TCRs seen for DRB1 alleles and the fewest for HLA-C alleles. In a later analysis, HLA-associated TCR beta chains were found to be more clonally expanded and to have lower generation probabilities than equally common non-associated chains. Specific HLA alleles were associated with roughly 16,000 TCR beta sequences at a false discovery rate of 0.05 in a later analysis. A few of the identified cytomegalovirus-associated TCR beta chains were confirmed in vitro to be specific for cytomegalovirus antigens. According to a later genetic analysis, donors in an Asian-associated ancestry cluster had fewer N-insertions in productive TCRs than the approximately 670-donor mean. In a later analysis, several top co-occurrence clusters were reported to appear linked to parvovirus B19, influenza, CMV and Epstein-Barr virus. Cytomegalovirus status was reported to be diagnosed by the classifier with high specificity and sensitivity in both the original and validation cohorts. Roughly uniform sequencing depth across donors was assumed in presence/absence analyses, although this assumption may not hold. In an earlier analysis of more than 450 of the donors, most TCR beta V segments were observed in productive rearrangements about 87% or about 30% of the time, broadly matching IMGT annotations. Some IMGT-functional V segments, including TRBV6-2 and TRBV6-3, could not be distinguished by the 87-base-pair reads and were therefore excluded. Because some donors lacked HLA typing at each locus, the association tests relied only on the typed subset. A cluster of highly shared sequence variants was judged likely to be a technical artifact of the sequencing pipeline. Most TCR sequences were observed very rarely across donors, whereas some public TCRs were present in many individuals. According to a later analysis, most CMV-associated TCR beta chains appeared to be HLA-restricted, and the HLA associations seemed to be driven largely by CMV exposure. The study listed approximately 150 TCR beta chains as associated with cytomegalovirus.

This clonotype was sampled from a man aged 60 to 69 in good health and CMV-seronegative. The chain employs TRBV7-7 and TRBJ2-1, and 11 junctional nucleotides match TRBD2. The sequencing sample was made of PBMCs. The nucleotides are TGTGCCAGCAGCCAGAATAGCGGGGGGGGCAATGAGCAGTTCTTC. Its product reads: CASSQNSGGGNEQFF.